This paragraph reports one T cell receptor beta chain. Its target is not known. This sample was taken from a study of cytomegalovirus exposure and HLA in healthy donors. Donors likely had unrecorded immune exposures despite being nominally healthy when sampled. Study-level results: A few V segments could not be told apart, such as TRBV6-2 and TRBV6-3, and were left out. Fewer N-insertions than the roughly 670-donor mean were reportedly shown by an Asian-associated ancestry cluster in a later analysis.

With 60 Vbeta and 13 Jbeta primers, the PCR was carried out. As processed by the authors: There were around 78 million unique TCR beta chains by a later count, and some 11 million of them were shared. Here immunoSEQ multiplex PCR was the method, and the copy in TCRdb shows in-frame clones only, minus some. That table furnishes V, J and clone size, whereas the DNA furnished D and trimming. The table lists around 110,000 clones, about 80% of them singletons. The V gene lost 7 bases and the J gene lost 3 bases, with 6 bases spanning the gap. The CDR3 is 12 residues long. CDR1 LNHDA and CDR2 SQIVND come from the germline V gene (reference sequence).

This receptor was identified in a woman under 30 in good health and CMV-seropositive. The chain has TRBV19 and TRBJ2-2; D gene ambiguous. The specimen was PBMCs. The CDR3 reads CASTIDTGELFF. CDR3 DNA: TGTGCCAGTACTATCGACACCGGGGAGCTGTTTTTT.